Below are 29 T cell receptor beta chains sequenced from a single sample in a study of metastatic and nonmetastatic thyroid tumors. TCRdb reassembled clones from the PCR reads with MiXCR. The repertoire holds 50,000 to 65,000 clones, with about a sixth as singletons. Thyroid surgery took place with no prior treatment in any patient. Sequencing was carried out using blood. The receptors were gathered from a female donor with papillary thyroid cancer or a benign thyroid nodule (not recorded which). Some clones in this sample may be carry-over from other donors' samples.

About this clone itself: This clone may be a read error of a much larger clone one base away. The V call is TRBV9, the J call TRBJ2-5; a weak D match, TRBD1 (5 bases). CDR1 SGDLS and CDR2 YYNGEE come from the germline V gene. This CDR3 spans 16 amino acids. V was cut by 0 bases and J by 4 bases, with 16 bases left in between. CDR3 bases: TGTGCCAGCAGCGTAGGGTTGGCAGGGCCGCCAGAGACCCAGTACTTC. Its protein product is CASSVGLAGPPETQYF.

This clone was seen a handful of times. The V and J genes are TRBV6-5 and TRBJ2-7; perhaps TRBD2 as D (5 bases). V dropped 4 bases and J dropped 6 bases, with 22 bases sitting between them. Per the germline V gene, CDR1 is MNHEY and CDR2 is SVGAGI. The CDR3 extends over 16 amino acids. CDR3 nucleotides: TGTGCCAGCAGTTCCTGGGTTGGGAGTATTCCCCCCGAGCAGTACTTC. Residues: CASSSWVGSIPPEQYF.

The table lists this clone with a few counts. CDR3 region: CATKFWDVNEKLFF. CDR3 bases: TGTGCCACCAAGTTTTGGGACGTTAATGAAAAACTGTTTTTT. The chain couples TRBV15 to TRBJ1-4; maybe TRBD1 (5 bases). Trimming stripped 7 bases from V and 4 bases from J, with 13 bases between. The CDR3 extends over 14 amino acids. Per the germline V gene, CDR1 is LNHNV and CDR2 is YYDKDF (reference sequence). Filled out from reference TRBV15 and TRBJ1-4, the complete variable domain reads DAMVIQNPRYQVTQFGKPVTLSCSQTLNHNVMYWYQQKSSQAPKLLFHYYDKDFNNEADTPDNFQSRRPNTSFCFLDIRSPGLGDTAMYLCATKFWDVNEKLFFGSGTQLSVL.

This clone qualifies as medium-sized. This chain uses TRBV27 with TRBJ1-6, with a tentative D call TRBD1 (6 bases). Germline CDR1 is MNHEY and CDR2 is SMNVEV (reference sequence). Trimming removed 5 bases at V and 0 bases at J, with 17 bases between. The CDR3 contains 18 residues. The CDR3, as DNA: TGTGCCAGCAGTGCGGGGGGCCCATCCAGCTCCTATAATTCACCCCTCCACTTT. This encodes CASSAGGPSSSYNSPLHF.

The J gene is TRBJ2-7, the V gene TRBV18; D gene ambiguous. The V gene's germline CDR1 is KGHSH and CDR2 LQKENI. V was cut by 6 bases and J by 2 bases, with 20 bases left in between. The CDR3 is 16 amino acids. The chain's CDR3 is CASSPSGLPPTYEQYF. The CDR3, as DNA: TGTGCCAGCTCGCCCTCTGGCCTACCCCCAACCTACGAGCAGTACTTC.

As concerns this clone: A much bigger clone sits one base away, suggesting this may be a read error. CDR3 loop: CSGSREGDVNWQFF. CDR3 sequence (DNA): TGCAGTGGAAGTCGGGAGGGCGACGTCAATTGGCAGTTCTTC. J is TRBJ2-1 and V is TRBV20-1; 8 bases match TRBD2. Trimming took 7 bases from V and 12 from J; bases not matched to a gene: 17. CDR1 DFQATT and CDR2 SNEGSKA come from the germline V gene (reference sequence). CDR3 length: 14 amino acids.

This clone was recorded at least ten times. The rearrangement uses TRBV30 and TRBJ1-2, with D unclear. The length of the CDR3 is 13 residues. Germline V gives CDR1 GTSNPN, CDR2 SVGIG (reference sequence). Trimming took off 2 bases at V and 3 bases at J, with 10 bases between the two ends. Written as DNA, the CDR3 is TGTGCCTGGAGTCCCTTAGATGACTATGGCTACACCTTC. It codes for CAWSPLDDYGYTF.

This chain connects TRBV4-1 to TRBJ1-2, with D perhaps TRBD1 (5 bases). The germline V and J ends were trimmed by 4 bases and 3 bases, with 24 bases remaining between them. The germline gives CDR1 MGHRA, CDR2 YSYEKL. This CDR3 has 18 residues. The CDR3 loop reads CASSRPPGRGSDHYGYTF. The CDR3 coding sequence is TGCGCCAGCAGCCGCCCCCCCGGTAGGGGATCCGACCACTATGGCTACACCTTC.

The table lists this clone with a few counts. The CDR3 protein is CASSLGGRAKNGYTF. In DNA form, the CDR3 reads TGTGCCAGCAGTTTAGGAGGCAGGGCCAAAAATGGCTACACCTTC. This chain links TRBV28 with TRBJ1-2, with a tentative D call TRBD1 (5 bases). Trimming shortened V by 2 bases and J by 6 bases, and 16 bases separated the two germline ends. From germline, CDR1 is MDHEN and CDR2 SYDVKM. The CDR3 length is 15 residues.

This clone was observed many times. Other DNA sequences in this sample translate to the same CDR3. This chain links TRBV28 with TRBJ2-7, with D perhaps matching TRBD1 (5 bases). The germline V and J ends were trimmed by 8 bases and 3 bases, with 11 bases remaining between them. The CDR3 extends over 12 amino acids. Germline V CDR1 and CDR2: MDHEN, SYDVKM. CDR3: CASQVRGYEQYF. The CDR3, as DNA: TGTGCCAGCCAGGTTAGGGGCTACGAGCAGTACTTC.

Comment on this clone: A clone one base away is much larger, so this may be a read error. Distinct nucleotide sequences in the sample also encode this CDR3. CDR3 region: CASSTLTAGAADTQYF. The CDR3 DNA reads TGTGCCAGTAGTACACTCACCGCGGGAGCGGCAGATACGCAGTATTTT. The gene calls are TRBV19 and TRBJ2-3, with TRBD2 identical over 7 bases. Germline lookup yields CDR1 LNHDA and CDR2 SQIVND (reference sequence). After removal of 4 bases from V and 4 bases from J, the junction contained 11 bases not matched to a gene. There are 16 residues in the CDR3.

The table lists this clone with many counts. A read error is possible here, since a much larger clone lies one base away. Other nucleotide sequences in the sample specify the same CDR3. Here the CDR3 reads CASSPRGSSQDTQYF. The DNA of the CDR3 is TGTGCCAGCAGTCCCCGGGGGAGCTCCCAAGATACGCAGTATTTT. V gene TRBV28 combines with J gene TRBJ2-3, with D perhaps matching TRBD2 (6 bases). Germline V CDR1 and CDR2: MDHEN, SYDVKM. The CDR3 totals 15 residues. V was cut by 5 bases and J by 5 bases, with 17 bases left in between.

This clone was counted at least ten times. Other DNA sequences in this sample translate to the same CDR3. The chain is built from TRBV9 and TRBJ2-1, with a weak D call TRBD2 (5 bases). The CDR3 is 13 residues long. Germline CDR1 and CDR2: SGDLS and YYNGEE. The V end lost 3 bases, the J end lost 6 bases, and 10 bases lay between the germline ends. The CDR3 reads CASSATGGNEQFF. CDR3 sequence (DNA): TGTGCCAGCAGCGCTACCGGAGGCAATGAGCAGTTCTTC.

This clone showed up many times. Mismatch with germline at one junction end may stem from a read error. The same CDR3 also results from other DNA sequences found in this sample. V is TRBV20-1 and J is TRBJ2-2; TRBD2 matches 10 bases. Germline CDR1 DFQATT, CDR2 SNEGSKA (reference sequence). This CDR3 is built from 14 residues. The CDR3 region has the DNA TGCAGTGTTTCCAGCGGGAGGGCGAGCGGGGAGTTGTTTTTT. The encoded protein is CSVSSGRASGELFF.

The chain links TRBV28 to TRBJ1-5, with unresolved D. This CDR3 region has 12 residues. The germline gives CDR1 MDHEN, CDR2 SYDVKM. V dropped 2 bases and J dropped 4 bases, with 3 bases sitting between them. CDR3 sequence reads: CASSLINQPQHF. The CDR3, as DNA: TGTGCCAGCAGTTTAATTAATCAGCCCCAGCATTTT.

This clone was picked up many times. This rearrangement joins TRBV3-1 to TRBJ2-3; 7 nucleotides agree with TRBD2. The junction had 7 bases not matched to a gene; V was cut back by 4 bases and J by 3 bases. Germline values: CDR1 LGHDT, CDR2 YNNKEL (reference sequence). The CDR3 totals 15 residues. The CDR3 spells CASSREGGPTDTQYF. In DNA, the CDR3 is TGTGCCAGCAGCCGGGAGGGAGGGCCAACAGATACGCAGTATTTT.

This clone was seen ten or more times. CDR3 in amino acids: CSATDSLSYNEQFF. The CDR3 bases are TGCAGTGCTACGGACAGCCTATCCTACAATGAGCAGTTCTTC. The J gene is TRBJ2-1, the V gene TRBV20-1, with a weak D call TRBD1 (6 bases). The CDR3 runs to 14 residues. Germline V gene lookup returns CDR1 DFQATT and CDR2 SNEGSKA (reference sequence). V lost 4 bases to trimming and J lost 1 base, with 11 bases between them.

Details on this clone: This may come from a read error, since a much larger clone is one base off. Distinct nucleotide sequences in the sample also encode this CDR3. This chain joins TRBV29-1 and TRBJ2-5; 7 bases match TRBD2. The CDR3 extends over 14 amino acids. CDR1 and CDR2 from the germline V gene are SQVTM and ANQGSEA. DNA for the CDR3: TGCAGCGTTGAGCGCATGGGGCGGCGGGAGACACAGTACTTC. This encodes CSVERMGRRETQYF.

This clone was observed a few times. The J gene is TRBJ1-2, the V gene TRBV28, with D possibly TRBD1 on 5 matching bases. Germline lookup yields CDR1 MDHEN and CDR2 SYDVKM. The CDR3 spans 14 residues. V was trimmed by 4 bases and J by 9 bases, leaving 18 bases between them. The CDR3 is CASSSSWDEDCYTF. For the CDR3, the DNA is TGTGCCAGCAGTTCCTCGTGGGACGAGGATTGCTACACCTTC.

This clone was recorded at least ten times. The chain has TRBV20-1 and TRBJ2-6; tentatively, D is TRBD1 (5 bases). Looked up from germline, CDR1 is DFQATT and CDR2 is SNEGSKA (reference sequence). The CDR3 is 13 residues long. The V end was cut by 6 bases, the J end by 3 bases, with 9 bases between. The CDR3 protein is CSAQRGGANVLTF. In DNA, the CDR3 is TGCAGTGCCCAAAGGGGTGGGGCCAACGTCCTGACTTTC.

This clone was found a few times. The chain combines TRBV20-1 with TRBJ2-2; D is ambiguous. The CDR3 spans 16 residues. Germline V lookup: CDR1 DFQATT, CDR2 SNEGSKA (reference sequence). With 0 bases removed from V and 1 base from J, the gap between germline ends came to 12 bases. CDR3 protein: CSARDEETRNTGELFF. The CDR3 DNA sequence: TGCAGTGCTAGAGATGAGGAGACAAGGAACACCGGGGAGCTGTTTTTT.

There are many counts of this clone. The V gene is TRBV5-8, the J gene TRBJ2-7; 9 nucleotides align to TRBD1. This CDR3 region has 15 residues. From germline, CDR1 is SGHTS and CDR2 YDEGEE. V was clipped by 4 bases and J by 5 bases; unmatched bases: 10. CDR3 bases: TGTGCCAGCAGCGAAACCGGGACAGGGCTGAACGAGCAGTACTTC. Amino acids: CASSETGTGLNEQYF.

This clone was recorded once. The chain recombines TRBV11-2 with TRBJ2-7; maybe TRBD2 (5 bases). CDR1 SGHAT and CDR2 FQNNGV come from the germline V gene. The CDR3 has 15 residues. The V end was cut by 6 bases, the J end by 1 base, with 16 bases between. The CDR3 reads CASRGSRAGSYEQYF. CDR3 in DNA: TGTGCCAGCAGGGGGTCGAGGGCCGGGTCCTACGAGCAGTACTTC.

This clone was found a few times. An end of the junction differs from the germline gene, which may be a read error. V gene TRBV6-1 combines with J gene TRBJ1-2, with a tentative D call TRBD1 (6 bases). This CDR3 contains 14 residues. The germline gives CDR1 MNHNS, CDR2 SASEGT. CDR3 residues: CASIPTGRGYVYTF. CDR3 DNA sequence: TGTGCCAGCATCCCTACAGGGCGGGGCTATGTCTACACCTTC.

This clone was recorded at least ten times. In DNA, the CDR3 is TGCAGTGCACTGGACAGGAATGAAAAACTGTTTTTT. This encodes CSALDRNEKLFF. The chain joins TRBV20-1 to TRBJ1-4; TRBD1 agrees at 7 bases. CDR3 size: 12 residues. After removal of 6 bases from V and 5 bases from J, the junction contained 3 bases not matched to a gene. Germline V CDR1 and CDR2: DFQATT, SNEGSKA (reference sequence).

The chain employs TRBV5-4 and TRBJ1-4; D remains unclear. Trimming cost V 3 bases and J 0 bases, with 9 bases left between them. The CDR3 loop spans 15 amino acids. Germline assignment: CDR1 SGHNT and CDR2 YYREEE (reference sequence). CDR3 protein: CASSSGLATNEKLFF. The CDR3, as DNA: TGTGCCAGCAGCTCCGGACTTGCAACTAATGAAAAACTGTTTTTT.

With regard to this clone: Being one base from a much bigger clone, this may be a read error. V gene TRBV11-1 combines with J gene TRBJ2-5, with 8 bases matching TRBD2. This CDR3 spans 18 amino acids. Germline V CDR1 and CDR2: SGHAT, FQDESV (reference sequence). Losses at the gene ends were 1 base for V and 3 bases for J; bases not matched to a gene: 13. The CDR3 loop reads CASSLGTSWTWGKETQYF. As DNA, the CDR3 is TGTGCCAGCAGCTTAGGGACTAGCTGGACTTGGGGAAAAGAGACCCAGTACTTC.

This clone was seen many times. The junction and the germline gene differ at one end; a read error may be behind it. The chain uses TRBV20-1 and TRBJ1-1; 7 nucleotides match TRBD1. The CDR3 spans 14 residues. CDR1 is DFQATT and CDR2 is SNEGSKA in the germline V gene (reference sequence). CDR3 coding DNA: TGCAGTGCTAGGAGGGGGGGACAGAACACTGAAGCTCTCTTT. Amino acids: CSARRGGQNTEALF.

This clone has ten or more counts. The chain combines TRBV25-1 with TRBJ1-1; no clear D gene. V was pared by 4 bases and J by 0 bases, with 6 bases between. Germline-derived CDR1 and CDR2 are MGHDK and SYGVNS. The CDR3 consists of 13 residues. The CDR3 region is CASSVGLNTEAFF. The CDR3 DNA reads as TGTGCCAGCAGTGTGGGCCTGAACACTGAAGCTTTCTTT.